The text below deals with one TCR beta chain. As yet, its antigen is unknown. The V and J ends lost 0 bases and 5 bases respectively, with 15 bases between them. The length of the CDR3 is 15 residues. Germline lookup yields CDR1 SGHNT and CDR2 YYREEE (reference sequence). This specimen belongs to a study of cytomegalovirus exposure and HLA in healthy donors. Findings of the study overall: Only CMV serostatus was available as immune exposure information. TCR beta V- and J-gene trimming was later associated with a missense DCLRE1C variant.

This cohort consisted of healthy bone marrow donors. Amplification used 60 Vbeta primers and 13 Jbeta primers. Data came from immunoSEQ multiplex PCR; TCRdb stores just in-frame clones and leaves some out. The table shows under 200,000 clones, with roughly 80% occurring only once. The source is a young woman in good health and CMV-seronegative. The rearrangement uses TRBV5-4 and TRBJ2-7; a possible D gene is TRBD2 (5 bases). Sequenced input: PBMCs. CDR3 DNA sequence: TGTGCCAGCAGCTTGGGATCCTCCGGGGTGAACGAGCAGTACTTC. This gives the protein CASSLGSSGVNEQYF.